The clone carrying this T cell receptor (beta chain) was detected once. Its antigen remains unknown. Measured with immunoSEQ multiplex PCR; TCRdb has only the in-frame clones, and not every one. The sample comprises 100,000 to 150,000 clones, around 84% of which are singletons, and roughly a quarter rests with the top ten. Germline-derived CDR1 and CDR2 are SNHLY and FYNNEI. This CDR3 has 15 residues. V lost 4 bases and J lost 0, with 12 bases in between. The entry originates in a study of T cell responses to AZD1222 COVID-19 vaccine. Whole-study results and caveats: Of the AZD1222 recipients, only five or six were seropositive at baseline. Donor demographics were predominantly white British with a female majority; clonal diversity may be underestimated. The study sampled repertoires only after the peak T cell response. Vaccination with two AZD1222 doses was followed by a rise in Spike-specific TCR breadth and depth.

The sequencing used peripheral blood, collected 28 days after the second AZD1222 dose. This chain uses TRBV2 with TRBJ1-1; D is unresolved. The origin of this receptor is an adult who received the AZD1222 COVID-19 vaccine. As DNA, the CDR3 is TGTGCCAGCAGTGGGGCAGGCCACATGAACACTGAAGCTTTCTTT. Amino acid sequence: CASSGAGHMNTEAFF.